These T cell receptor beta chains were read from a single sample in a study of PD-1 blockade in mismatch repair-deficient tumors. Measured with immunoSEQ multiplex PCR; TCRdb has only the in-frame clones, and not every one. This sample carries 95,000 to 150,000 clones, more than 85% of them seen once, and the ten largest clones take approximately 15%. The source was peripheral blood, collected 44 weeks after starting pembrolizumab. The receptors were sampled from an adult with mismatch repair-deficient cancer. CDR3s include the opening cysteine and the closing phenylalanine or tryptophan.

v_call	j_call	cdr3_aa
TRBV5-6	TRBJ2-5	CASSLDSTDVDF
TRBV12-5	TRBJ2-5	CASGPRGMTGDRETQYF
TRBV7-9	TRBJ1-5	CASSARNQPQHF
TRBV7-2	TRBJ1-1	CASSPAGGLNTEAFF
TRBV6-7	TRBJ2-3	CASIGTQYF
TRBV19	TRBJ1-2	CASRDSGTYGYTF
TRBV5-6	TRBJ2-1	CASSLFLYNEQFF
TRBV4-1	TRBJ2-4	CASRPYVDRAVDVAKNIQYF
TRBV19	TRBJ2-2	CASSIPRTGNTGELFF
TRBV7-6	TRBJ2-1	CASSLGTAGTSVNEQFF
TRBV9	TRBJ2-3	CASSVDSRFTDTQYF
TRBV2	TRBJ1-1	CASSASRVPNTEAFF
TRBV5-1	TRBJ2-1	CASSLGRGNNEQFF
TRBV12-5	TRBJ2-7	CASGLVLRDRIYEQYF
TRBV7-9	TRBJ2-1	CASSSLLAGNEQFF
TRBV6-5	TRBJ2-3	CASSYSKPVTDTQYF
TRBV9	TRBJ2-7	CASSGGSSSYEQYF
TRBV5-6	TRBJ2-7	CASSLHYEQYF
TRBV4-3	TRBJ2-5	CASSQGTSGSSETQYF
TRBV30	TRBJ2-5	CAWRRGWETQYF
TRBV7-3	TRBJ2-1	CASSPGLAGYNEQFF
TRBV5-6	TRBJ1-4	CASSLYRSVQELFF
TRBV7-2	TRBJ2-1	CASSSTPPSSYNEQFF
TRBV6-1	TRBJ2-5	CASSERGTGDQETQYF
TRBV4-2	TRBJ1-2	CASSPDNTGGVGGYTF
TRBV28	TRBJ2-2	CASSLSLANTGELFF
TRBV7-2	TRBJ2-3	CASSPYDTQYF
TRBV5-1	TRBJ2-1	CASSLVVKNEQFF
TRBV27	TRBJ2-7	CASSLLTGPPYEQYF
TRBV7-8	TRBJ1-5	CASSHSGTPYSNQPQHF
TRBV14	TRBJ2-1	CASSQVATSYNEQFF
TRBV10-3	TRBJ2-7	CAISESGGGPSYEQYF
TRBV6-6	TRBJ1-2	CASSLQGQGYTF
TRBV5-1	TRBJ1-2	CASSPSEGAYGYTF
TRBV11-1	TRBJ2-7	CASSHDGTGEYEQYF
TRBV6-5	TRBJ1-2	CASSFRTGSYGYTF
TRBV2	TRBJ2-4	CASSDRLSSGNKNIQYF
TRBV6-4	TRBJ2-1	CASSDSADSYNEQFF
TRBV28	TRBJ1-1	CASSFRPGGNRAFF
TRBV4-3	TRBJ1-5	CASSQDLQGNQPQHF
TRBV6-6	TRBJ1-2	CASSYGGKSYGYTF
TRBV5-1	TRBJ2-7	CASSPQAAASYEQYF
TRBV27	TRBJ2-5	CASRGLGGGETQYF
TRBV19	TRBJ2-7	CASSIGAGGSYEQYF
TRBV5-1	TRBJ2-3	CASSLLSTDTQYF
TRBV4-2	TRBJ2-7	CASSQRTGVSYEQYF
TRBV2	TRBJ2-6	CASSEDMTGANVLTF
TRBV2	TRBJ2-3	CASSDPGTSATDTQYF
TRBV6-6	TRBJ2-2	CASSYGLAGDPGELFF
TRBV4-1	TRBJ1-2	CASSQAETAPYGYTF
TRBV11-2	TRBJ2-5	CASSFAETQYF
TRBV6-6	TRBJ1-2	CASSYGQGGDGYTF
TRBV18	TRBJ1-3	CASSPQLAGSGNTIYF
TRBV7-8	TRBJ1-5	CASSLPGGWQPQHF
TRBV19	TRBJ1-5	CASRYRQGRRVNQPQHF
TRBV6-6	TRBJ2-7	CASSSLGNYEQYF